The 23 T cell receptor beta chains below were found in one sample sequenced in a study of T-cell reconstitution after alpha-beta-depleted transplantation in children. During its preparation, the TCRbeta library received unique molecular identifiers. Via MiXCR, TCRdb re-called the PCR reads, giving one row per CDR3 protein. The sample records roughly 190,000 distinct CDR3 sequences, roughly 15% being singletons. Sample: PBMCs from the stem cell graft donor, taken from the stem cell graft. Receptors originate from a human donor who donated a stem cell graft to a child with acute lymphoblastic leukemia.

Many counts were recorded for this clonotype. The CDR3 sequence is CASKLAGTDTQYF. The CDR3 bases are TGTGCCAGCAAACTAGCGGGCACAGATACGCAGTATTTT. The chain links TRBV6-1 to TRBJ2-3; 8 bases align to TRBD2. There are 13 residues in the CDR3. V was pared by 7 bases and J by 1 base, with 1 base of the junction left unmatched. Germline assignment: CDR1 MNHNS and CDR2 SASEGT.

The rearrangement joins TRBV5-1 to TRBJ1-1, with D tentatively TRBD1 (5 bases). The CDR3 is 15 amino acids. Germline V CDR1 and CDR2: SGHRS, YFSETQ. The V end was cut by 3 bases, the J end by 1 base, with 13 bases between. CDR3 in amino acids: CASSSEGTANTEAFF. The DNA for the CDR3 is TGCGCCAGCAGCTCAGAAGGGACGGCGAACACTGAAGCTTTCTTT.

This chain joins TRBV7-2 and TRBJ2-7; 7 nucleotides align to TRBD1. Per the germline V gene, CDR1 is SGHTA and CDR2 is FQGNSA. The CDR3 has 18 amino acids. Trimming at V came to 1 base and at J to 3 bases, leaving 15 bases not matched to a gene. This CDR3 reads CASSLVAFLQGSNYEQYF. The CDR3 coding sequence is TGTGCCAGCAGCTTAGTCGCGTTTCTACAGGGGTCTAACTACGAGCAGTACTTC.

This clonotype showed up many times. The genes are TRBV20-1 and TRBJ2-1; TRBD2 might be the D (5 bases). This CDR3 region has 15 residues. V was clipped by 4 bases and J by 2 bases, with 15 bases between them. In germline, CDR1 is DFQATT, CDR2 SNEGSKA (reference sequence). The CDR3 nucleotides read TGCAGTGCTACCCTATTAGCGTTGCCCTACAATGAGCAGTTCTTC. Translating gives CSATLLALPYNEQFF.

This clonotype was detected ten times or more. This rearrangement joins TRBV29-1 to TRBJ2-6, with 7 bases lining up with TRBD1. This CDR3 is built from 16 residues. Germline trimming cut 4 bases from V and 1 base from J; bases unmatched to any gene: 7. Germline-derived CDR1 and CDR2 are SQVTM and ANQGSEA. CDR3: CSVVQGEGSGANVLTF. CDR3 sequence (DNA): TGCAGCGTTGTGCAGGGGGAAGGATCTGGGGCCAACGTCCTGACTTTC.

This clonotype was detected ten times or more. The chain carries TRBV20-1 and TRBJ2-1; no firm D call. CDR3 size: 12 residues. CDR1 DFQATT and CDR2 SNEGSKA come from the germline V gene (reference sequence). V shed 3 bases and J shed 4 bases, with 7 bases lying between them. CDR3 nucleotides: TGCAGTGCTAGGACCCCATACAATGAGCAGTTCTTC. Protein sequence: CSARTPYNEQFF.

This clonotype occurred many times. The rearrangement links TRBV6-1 to TRBJ2-1; TRBD2 aligns across 12 bases. The CDR3 totals 15 residues. In germline, CDR1 is MNHNS, CDR2 SASEGT. J lost 10 bases, V lost 4 bases, and 8 bases had no gene match. Written as DNA, the CDR3 is TGTGCCAGCAGTGTCCAGGGACTAGCGGGCGGAGAGCAGTTCTTC. Protein sequence: CASSVQGLAGGEQFF.

This clonotype appeared many times. The CDR3 reads CASRLSPSYEQYF. The CDR3 region has the DNA TGTGCCAGCCGTCTGAGCCCCTCCTACGAGCAGTACTTC. The chain has TRBV5-5 and TRBJ2-7; D call uncertain. The CDR3 length is 13 residues. Trimming stripped 7 bases from V and 0 bases from J, with 11 bases between. Germline CDR1 is SGHKS and CDR2 is YYEKEE (reference sequence).

This clonotype was seen only a few times. This rearrangement joins TRBV2 to TRBJ1-3, with D perhaps TRBD1 (5 bases). The CDR3 sequence is 14 residues long. The V gene lost 6 bases and the J gene lost 1 base, with 10 bases spanning the gap. Germline V gene data show CDR1 as SNHLY and CDR2 as FYNNEI. CDR3 sequence reads: CASSPGLSGNTIYF. CDR3 nucleotide sequence: TGTGCCAGCAGCCCAGGGTTGTCTGGAAACACCATATATTTT.

This clonotype was seen ten or more times. J is TRBJ2-7 and V is TRBV20-1; D is uncertain. The germline CDR1 and CDR2 sequences are DFQATT and SNEGSKA (reference sequence). Trimming removed 0 bases from V and 3 bases from J, with 12 bases in between. This CDR3 contains 14 residues. The CDR3 DNA is TGCAGTGCTAGAGATCTAACGACCTTCTACGAGCAGTACTTC. It yields the protein CSARDLTTFYEQYF.

On this clonotype: A much larger clone differs by one base, so this may be a read error. The chain uses TRBV7-2 and TRBJ2-7; D remains unclear. This CDR3 has 14 amino acids. Deletions cut 3 bases from V and 2 bases from J, with 11 bases between. In germline, CDR1 is SGHTA, CDR2 FQGNSA. The CDR3 here is CTSSFVSSTYEQYF. CDR3 in DNA: TGTACCAGCAGCTTCGTCTCGAGTACCTACGAGCAGTACTTC.

In this sample, this clonotype turned up many times. The rearrangement uses TRBV5-1 and TRBJ2-1; D is undetermined. CDR1 and CDR2 from the germline V gene are SGHRS and YFSETQ. The CDR3 is 13 amino acids. V was pared by 0 bases and J by 5 bases, with 6 bases between. In nucleotides, the CDR3 is TGCGCCAGCAGCTTGGCAACGGACAATGAGCAGTTCTTC. Translation gives CASSLATDNEQFF.

The chain recombines TRBV20-1 with TRBJ2-1; 8 bases map to TRBD2. The CDR3 is 15 amino acids. Germline V CDR1 and CDR2: DFQATT, SNEGSKA (reference sequence). V was clipped by 6 bases and J by 5 bases; unmatched bases: 12. The CDR3 reads CSATPGTSPNNEQFF. The CDR3, as DNA: TGCAGTGCCACCCCCGGGACTAGTCCTAACAATGAGCAGTTCTTC.

This clonotype was picked up many times. CDR3 DNA sequence: TGTGCCAGCAGCGGACCCCAGGGGTCCTACGAGCAGTACTTC. This translates into CASSGPQGSYEQYF. The chain has TRBV21-1 and TRBJ2-7; the listed D gene, TRBD1, was not tested against the DNA. TRBV21-1 counts as a pseudogene. The length of the CDR3 is 14 residues.

This clonotype was counted ten times or more. V and J are TRBV24-1 and TRBJ2-5; D remains unclear. This CDR3 spans 15 amino acids. The V end was cut by 1 base, the J end by 5 bases, with 13 bases between. CDR1 is KGHDR, CDR2 SFDVKD, per germline. Here the CDR3 reads CATSDFGSLQETQYF. The CDR3 bases are TGTGCCACCAGTGATTTCGGGTCGCTCCAGGAGACCCAGTACTTC.

This clonotype showed up just a few times. V usage is TRBV7-9 and J usage is TRBJ2-1, with 7 nucleotides matching TRBD2. The junction had 19 bases not matched to a gene; V was cut back by 3 bases and J by 11 bases. In germline, CDR1 is SEHNR, CDR2 FQNEAQ (reference sequence). CDR3 length: 17 residues. The CDR3 region has the DNA TGTGCCAGCAGCTTCGAGGGAGGGACCGCCCGAAGACGTAAGCAGTTCTTC. Translating gives CASSFEGGTARRRKQFF.

The chain combines TRBV2 with TRBJ2-2; D not resolved. There are 16 residues in the CDR3. V lost 1 base, J lost 2 bases, and 11 bases lay in between. CDR1 is SNHLY, CDR2 FYNNEI, per germline. CDR3 DNA sequence: TGTGCCAGCAGTGAAGAAGGAACTGGAAACACCGGGGAGCTGTTTTTT. Translating gives CASSEEGTGNTGELFF.

This clonotype came up a few times. The chain is built from TRBV28 and TRBJ2-7, with TRBD2 matching over 7 bases. The CDR3 totals 15 residues. Germline CDR1 reads MDHEN; CDR2 reads SYDVKM. V dropped 4 bases and J dropped 0; count of bases not matched to a gene: 6. This CDR3 reads CASSSPKRGSYEQYF. CDR3 nucleotides: TGTGCCAGCAGTTCCCCCAAGCGGGGCTCCTACGAGCAGTACTTC. Together with reference TRBV28 and TRBJ2-7, the CDR3 gives the full variable domain: DVKVTQSSRYLVKRTGEKVFLECVQDMDHENMFWYRQDPGLGLRLIYFSYDVKMKEKGDIPEGYSVSREKKERFSLILESASTNQTSMYLCASSSPKRGSYEQYFGPGTRLTVT.

The V gene is TRBV30, the J gene TRBJ2-7; D may be TRBD2 (5 bases). In germline, CDR1 is GTSNPN, CDR2 SVGIG (reference sequence). With 0 bases removed from V and 12 bases from J, the gap between germline ends came to 18 bases. The CDR3 spans 13 residues. DNA for the CDR3: TGTGCCTGGAGTGTACATGGTGGAGGCCCTTCGTACTTC. Translated: CAWSVHGGGPSYF.

This clonotype has a count of ten or more. The chain employs TRBV28 and TRBJ2-7; unclear D gene. The ends were cut back, 6 bases at V and 5 bases at J, with 17 bases in the middle. In germline, CDR1 is MDHEN, CDR2 SYDVKM. This CDR3 spans 14 amino acids. The CDR3 loop is CASRGDLLLHEQYF. The CDR3, as DNA: TGTGCCAGCAGGGGTGATTTACTCCTACACGAGCAGTACTTC.

This clonotype showed up many times. This chain connects TRBV12-3 or TRBV12-4 to TRBJ2-1, with TRBD2 matching over 11 bases. V dropped 6 bases and J dropped 12; count of bases not matched to a gene: 10. The CDR3 is made up of 14 amino acids. CDR3 DNA sequence: TGTGCCAGCAGGGGGACTAGCGGACCCCATCCGCAGTTCTTC. Amino acid sequence: CASRGTSGPHPQFF.

The V call is TRBV10-1, the J call TRBJ2-5, with TRBD1 as a possible D gene (6 bases). V was shortened by 5 bases and J by 8 bases, with 18 bases between the two germline ends. Germline values: CDR1 WNHNN, CDR2 SYGVQD (reference sequence). CDR3 length: 14 amino acids. The CDR3 sequence: CASSRGGEGITQYF. DNA for the CDR3: TGCGCCAGCAGTAGAGGGGGTGAAGGTATAACCCAGTACTTC.

This clonotype appeared many times. The rearrangement links TRBV20-1 to TRBJ2-3; 8 positions agree with TRBD2. Germline CDR1 reads DFQATT; CDR2 reads SNEGSKA (reference sequence). The CDR3 has 16 amino acids. With 4 bases clipped from V and 0 bases from J, the junction kept 9 bases outside the gene matches. CDR3 nucleotides: TGCAGTGCTACGGAGTTCCAGCGGGGGAGCACAGATACGCAGTATTTT. Protein sequence: CSATEFQRGSTDTQYF.